This T cell receptor (beta chain) was observed in a study of shared clonotypes between healthy human individuals. Study summary: CD4 naive cells filled three plates per donor, CD4 memory three, CD8 naive two and CD8 memory one.

The V end lost 5 bases, the J end lost 4 bases, and 12 bases lay between the germline ends. CDR1 SGHTA and CDR2 FQGTGA come from the germline V gene. The CDR3 covers 15 residues. Generated by immunoSEQ multiplex PCR, the TCRdb table keeps only in-frame clones and is missing some. This table holds 2 million to 2.5 million clones, under 97% found once. A note on this clone: The antigen is not known.

Study-level points and caveats: The rarefaction results pointed to incomplete sorted-subset sequencing despite large depth. In general, naive subsets displayed greater estimated richness than memory subsets did.

The sequencing sample was made of naive CD4+ T cells sorted from blood. Subset meaning: CD45RA+ positively selected. The rearrangement links TRBV7-3 to TRBJ2-6, with D perhaps being TRBD1 or TRBD2 (5 bases each). This TCR came from a man younger than 30 in good health. The CDR3 DNA follows: TGTGCCAGCAGCGAAAGAGGGGTCGGGGCCAACGTCCTGACTTTC. Encoded protein: CASSERGVGANVLTF.